This TCR beta chain was captured in a study of cytomegalovirus exposure and HLA in healthy donors. Broader study findings: In an earlier analysis, most TCR beta V segments were productive about 87% or about 30% of the time. TCR beta chain V- and J-gene trimming was linked, in a later analysis, to a missense variant in DCLRE1C.

Primers: 60 Vbeta forward and 13 Jbeta reverse. Profiling relied on immunoSEQ multiplex PCR, and the TCRdb table lists in-frame clones only, not all of them. The repertoire holds approximately 95,000 clones, with about four fifths as singletons. This clone was seen only once. Its specificity is unknown. This specimen includes other DNA sequences encoding the same CDR3. CDR3 length: 16 amino acids. The chain is built from TRBV21-1 and TRBJ2-3; the table assigns TRBD2, which was not confirmed against the DNA. TRBV21-1 is a recognized pseudogene. This clonotype was sampled from a man aged 18 to 30 in good health and CMV-seropositive. The sample taken for sequencing was PBMCs. CDR3 residues: CASSKEKNPPTHTQYF. In DNA, the CDR3 is TGTGCCAGCAGCAAAGAGAAGAATCCCCCCACTCATACGCAGTATTTT.